This entry concerns a single T cell receptor beta chain. What it binds is not known. Total RNA amounting to about 4,000 ng went into each TCR library. Following a re-call of the 5' RACE reads, TCRdb has one entry per CDR3 protein and lacks DNA. This sample contains some 440,000 distinct CDR3 sequences. The sample comes from a study of monozygotic twins with inflammatory bowel disease. Study-level findings and limits: Individual T cell subtypes were not distinguishable. Clonotypes shared with others were fewer in IBD patients than in healthy twins, especially with disease activity.

Germline CDR1 is SGHVS and CDR2 is FQNEAQ. This CDR3 has 15 residues. The chain links TRBV7-8 to TRBJ1-6. The TCR sequence derives from a human donor with ulcerative colitis or Crohn's disease, or a healthy co-twin of an affected twin (not recorded which). Material: blood. CDR3 in amino acids: CASSISLLAGSPLHF.